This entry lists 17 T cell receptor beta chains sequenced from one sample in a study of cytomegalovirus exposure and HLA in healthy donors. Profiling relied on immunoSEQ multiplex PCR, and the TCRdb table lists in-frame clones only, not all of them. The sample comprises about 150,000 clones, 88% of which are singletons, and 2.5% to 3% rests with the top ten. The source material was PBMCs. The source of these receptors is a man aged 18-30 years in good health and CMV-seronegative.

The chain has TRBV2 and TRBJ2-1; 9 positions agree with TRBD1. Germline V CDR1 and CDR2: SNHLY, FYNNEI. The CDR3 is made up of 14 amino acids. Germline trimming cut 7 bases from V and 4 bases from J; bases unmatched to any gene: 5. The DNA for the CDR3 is TGTGCCAGCATTGGACAGGGGCCTTACAATGAGCAGTTCTTC. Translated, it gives CASIGQGPYNEQFF.

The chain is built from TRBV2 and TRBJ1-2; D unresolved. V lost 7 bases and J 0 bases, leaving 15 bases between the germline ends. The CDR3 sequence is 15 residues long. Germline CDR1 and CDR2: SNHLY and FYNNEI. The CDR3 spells CASNPDSWANYGYTF. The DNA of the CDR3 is TGTGCCAGCAACCCCGACTCTTGGGCTAACTATGGCTACACCTTC.

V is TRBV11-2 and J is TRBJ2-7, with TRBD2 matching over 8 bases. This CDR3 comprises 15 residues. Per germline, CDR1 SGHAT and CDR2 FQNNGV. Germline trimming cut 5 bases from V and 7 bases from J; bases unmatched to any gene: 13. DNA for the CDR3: TGTGCCAGCAGCGCTGCGGGGGGAGGGCCGGGGGAGCAGTACTTC. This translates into CASSAAGGGPGEQYF.

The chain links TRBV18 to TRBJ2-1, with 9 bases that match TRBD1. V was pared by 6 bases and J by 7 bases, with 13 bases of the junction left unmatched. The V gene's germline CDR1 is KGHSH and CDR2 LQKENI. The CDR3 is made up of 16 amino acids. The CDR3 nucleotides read TGTGCCAGCTCCCTCTCCGGGACAGGGTTGGGGAATGAGCAGTTCTTC. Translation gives CASSLSGTGLGNEQFF.

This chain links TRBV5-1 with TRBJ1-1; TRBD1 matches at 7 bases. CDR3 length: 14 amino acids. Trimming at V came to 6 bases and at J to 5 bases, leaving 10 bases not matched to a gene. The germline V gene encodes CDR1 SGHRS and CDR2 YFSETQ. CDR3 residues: CASMITTGKTEAFF. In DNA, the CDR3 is TGCGCCAGCATGATAACGACAGGGAAGACTGAAGCTTTCTTT.

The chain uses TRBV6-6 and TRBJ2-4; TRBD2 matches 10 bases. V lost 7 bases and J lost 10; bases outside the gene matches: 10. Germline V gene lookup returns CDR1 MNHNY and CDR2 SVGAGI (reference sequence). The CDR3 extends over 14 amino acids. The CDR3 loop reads CASIIGSGRAIQYF. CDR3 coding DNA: TGTGCCAGCATTATAGGGAGCGGGAGGGCGATTCAGTACTTC.

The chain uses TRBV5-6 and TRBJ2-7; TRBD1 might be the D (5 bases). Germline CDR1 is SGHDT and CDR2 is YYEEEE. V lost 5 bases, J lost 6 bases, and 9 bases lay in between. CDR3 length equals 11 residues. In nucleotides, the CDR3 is TGTGCCAGCAGTACAGGTTCCGAGCAGTACTTC. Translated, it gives CASSTGSEQYF.

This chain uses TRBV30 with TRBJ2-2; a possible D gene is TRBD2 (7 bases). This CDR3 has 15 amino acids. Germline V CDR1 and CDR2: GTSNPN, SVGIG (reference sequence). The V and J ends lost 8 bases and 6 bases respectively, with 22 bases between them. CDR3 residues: CARERDGGPAGELFF. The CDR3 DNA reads TGTGCCCGGGAACGAGACGGGGGGCCGGCCGGGGAGCTGTTTTTT. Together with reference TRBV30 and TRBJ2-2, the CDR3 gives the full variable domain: SQTIHQWPATLVQPVGSPLSLECTVEGTSNPNLYWYRQAAGRGLQLLFYSVGIGQISSEVPQNLSASRPQDRQFILSSKKLLLSDSGFYLCARERDGGPAGELFFGEGSRLTVL.

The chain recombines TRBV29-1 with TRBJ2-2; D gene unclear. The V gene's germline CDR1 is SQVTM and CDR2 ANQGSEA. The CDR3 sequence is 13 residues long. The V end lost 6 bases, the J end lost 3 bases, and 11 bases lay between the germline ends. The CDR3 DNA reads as TGCAGCGTCATGGCGGCGGACACCGGGGAGCTGTTTTTT. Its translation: CSVMAADTGELFF.

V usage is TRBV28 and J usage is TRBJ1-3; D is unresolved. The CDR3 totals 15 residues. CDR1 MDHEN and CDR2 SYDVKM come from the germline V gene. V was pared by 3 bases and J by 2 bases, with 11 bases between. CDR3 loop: CASSFTQRTGNTIYF. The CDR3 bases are TGTGCCAGCAGTTTTACACAGCGGACTGGAAACACCATATATTTT.

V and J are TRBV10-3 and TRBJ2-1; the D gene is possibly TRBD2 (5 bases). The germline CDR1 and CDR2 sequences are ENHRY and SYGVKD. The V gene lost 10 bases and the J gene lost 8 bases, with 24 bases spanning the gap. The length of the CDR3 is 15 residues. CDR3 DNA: TGTGCCACCTGGGGTGTTACGGGGTCCGGGGATGAGCAGTTCTTC. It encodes CATWGVTGSGDEQFF.

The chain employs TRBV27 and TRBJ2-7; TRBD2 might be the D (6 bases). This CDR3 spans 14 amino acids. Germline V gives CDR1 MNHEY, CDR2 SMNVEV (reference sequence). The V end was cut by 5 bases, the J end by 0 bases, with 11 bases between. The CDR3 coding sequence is TGTGCCAGCAGTGGGGACTCCTACTCCTACGAGCAGTACTTC. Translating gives CASSGDSYSYEQYF.

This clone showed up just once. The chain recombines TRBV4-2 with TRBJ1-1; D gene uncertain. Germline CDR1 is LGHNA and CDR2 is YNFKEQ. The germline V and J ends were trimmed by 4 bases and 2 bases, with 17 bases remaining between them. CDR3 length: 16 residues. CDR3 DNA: TGTGCCAGCAGCCCCATATTGGAAGGAGACAACACTGAAGCTTTCTTT. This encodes CASSPILEGDNTEAFF.

The CDR3 protein is CASSLGRGQGGTGELFF. The DNA of the CDR3 is TGTGCCAGCAGCTTGGGAAGAGGACAGGGGGGGACCGGGGAGCTGTTTTTT. The chain uses TRBV5-8 and TRBJ2-2; 10 bases map to TRBD1. This CDR3 has 17 amino acids. CDR1 is SGHTS and CDR2 is YDEGEE in the germline V gene. With V trimmed by 0 bases and J by 5 bases, 7 bases remained unmatched.

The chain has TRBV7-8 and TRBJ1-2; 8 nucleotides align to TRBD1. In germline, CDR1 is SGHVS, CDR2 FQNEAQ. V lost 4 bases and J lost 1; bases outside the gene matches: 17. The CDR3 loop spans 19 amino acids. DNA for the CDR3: TGTGCCAGCAGCTCAATCCGGGGTGGCGGGACAGGATTTAACTATGGCTACACCTTC. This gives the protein CASSSIRGGGTGFNYGYTF.

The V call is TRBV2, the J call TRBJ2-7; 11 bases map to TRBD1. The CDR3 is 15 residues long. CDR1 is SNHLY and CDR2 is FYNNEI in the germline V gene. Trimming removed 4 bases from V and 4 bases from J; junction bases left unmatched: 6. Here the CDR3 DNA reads TGTGCCAGCAGTGGAGGGACAGGGGGGAGATACGAGCAGTACTTC. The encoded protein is CASSGGTGGRYEQYF.

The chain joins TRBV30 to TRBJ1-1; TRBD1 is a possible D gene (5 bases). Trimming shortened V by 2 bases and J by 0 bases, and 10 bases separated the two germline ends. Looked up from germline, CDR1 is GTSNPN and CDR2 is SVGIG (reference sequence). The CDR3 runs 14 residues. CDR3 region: CAWSPRGMNTEAFF. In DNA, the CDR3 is TGTGCCTGGAGTCCACGGGGGATGAACACTGAAGCTTTCTTT. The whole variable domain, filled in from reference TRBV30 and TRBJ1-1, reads SQTIHQWPATLVQPVGSPLSLECTVEGTSNPNLYWYRQAAGRGLQLLFYSVGIGQISSEVPQNLSASRPQDRQFILSSKKLLLSDSGFYLCAWSPRGMNTEAFFGQGTRLTVV.